The 28 T cell receptor beta chains reported below all come from one sample, sequenced in a study of blood T cell repertoires in COVID-19. TCRdb's table, derived via immunoSEQ multiplex PCR, lists solely in-frame clones and lacks some. The table lists 95,000 or so clones, under 85% of them singletons. The sequenced material came from peripheral blood. The receptors were sampled from a human donor in a cohort sampled during active COVID-19.

The V gene is TRBV5-6, the J gene TRBJ2-5, with TRBD2 matching 12 bases. V shed 6 bases and J 2 bases; nucleotides not matched to a gene: 5. CDR3 length equals 15 residues. Germline V gene sequence: CDR1 SGHDT, CDR2 YYEEEE. CDR3 loop: CASTLAGGIQETQYF. The CDR3 coding sequence is TGTGCCAGCACACTAGCGGGAGGTATACAAGAGACCCAGTACTTC.

The V and J genes are TRBV4-3 and TRBJ1-4, with D perhaps TRBD1 (5 bases). V gave up 0 bases and J gave up 7 bases, with 15 bases separating them. This CDR3 has 16 amino acids. Germline CDR1 LGHNA, CDR2 YSLEER. The CDR3 DNA reads TGCGCCAGCAGCCAAGATCTGGGGGGAGGAGCTGAAAAACTGTTTTTT. This encodes CASSQDLGGGAEKLFF.

This clone has a count of ten or more. This chain uses TRBV4-1 with TRBJ1-6, with TRBD1 matching over 7 bases. The CDR3 sequence is 15 residues long. The J segment lost 9 bases and the V segment lost 3 bases, leaving 8 bases of the junction unmatched. The germline V gene has CDR1 MGHRA and CDR2 YSYEKL. This CDR3 reads CASSQGTVTGSPLHF. In DNA form, the CDR3 reads TGCGCCAGCAGCCAGGGGACAGTAACGGGTTCACCCCTCCACTTT.

The chain recombines TRBV5-5 with TRBJ2-7; 7 bases line up with TRBD1. With 2 bases clipped from V and 1 base from J, the junction kept 6 bases outside the gene matches. Germline CDR1 reads SGHKS; CDR2 reads YYEKEE (reference sequence). The CDR3 loop spans 15 amino acids. DNA of the CDR3: TGTGCCAGCAGCTTAGAGGGGGCCGTGTCCTACGAGCAGTACTTC. Translating gives CASSLEGAVSYEQYF.

The rearrangement uses TRBV18 and TRBJ2-3; 7 nucleotides line up with TRBD1. CDR1 is KGHSH, CDR2 LQKENI, per germline. V dropped 0 bases and J dropped 3; count of bases not matched to a gene: 6. This CDR3 contains 16 residues. The CDR3 protein is CASSPPIGGGTDTQYF. CDR3 bases: TGTGCCAGCTCACCACCAATAGGGGGCGGAACAGATACGCAGTATTTT.

This clone was detected once. Here the CDR3 reads CASSRTSGSADTQYF. DNA for the CDR3: TGCGCCAGCAGCCGGACTAGCGGGAGTGCAGATACGCAGTATTTT. The chain combines TRBV5-1 with TRBJ2-3; 13 nucleotides match TRBD2. The CDR3 totals 15 residues. V was clipped by 4 bases and J by 4 bases; unmatched bases: 3. CDR1 and CDR2 from the germline V gene are SGHRS and YFSETQ.

The chain links TRBV11-1 to TRBJ2-2; D perhaps matches TRBD1 (6 bases). The CDR3 contains 15 residues. Germline assignment: CDR1 SGHAT and CDR2 FQDESV (reference sequence). The germline V and J ends were trimmed by 5 bases and 5 bases, with 15 bases remaining between them. CDR3: CASSPRGTRTGELFF. The CDR3 bases are TGTGCCAGCAGCCCACGTGGGACAAGGACCGGGGAGCTGTTTTTT.

A few counts support this clone. V is TRBV11-2 and J is TRBJ2-1; D is undetermined. The CDR3 totals 12 residues. Trimming took 2 bases from V and 5 from J, leaving 4 bases between them. Germline V gene data show CDR1 as SGHAT and CDR2 as FQNNGV. CDR3 in amino acids: CASSLTDNEQFF. DNA for the CDR3: TGTGCCAGCAGCTTAACAGACAATGAGCAGTTCTTC.

The rearrangement links TRBV7-9 to TRBJ2-2; 7 positions match TRBD1. There are 16 residues in the CDR3. Germline CDR1 SEHNR, CDR2 FQNEAQ (reference sequence). V trimming: 5 bases; J trimming: 1 base; junction bases outside the gene matches: 7. The CDR3 region is CASSPRRDRNTGELFF. The DNA for the CDR3 is TGTGCCAGCAGCCCCCGCCGGGACAGGAACACCGGGGAGCTGTTTTTT.

The genes are TRBV11-3 and TRBJ2-1; the match to TRBD2 covers 8 bases. Germline V gene data show CDR1 as SGHNT and CDR2 as YENEEA. With V trimmed by 3 bases and J by 8 bases, 12 bases remained unmatched. CDR3 length: 16 residues. The CDR3 reads CASSFRGYGGAYEQFF. The CDR3 coding sequence is TGTGCCAGCAGCTTTCGGGGTTACGGGGGGGCGTATGAGCAGTTCTTC.

This clone was recorded a few times. V and J are TRBV27 and TRBJ1-3; unclear D gene. The CDR3 has 13 amino acids. The V and J ends lost 2 bases and 4 bases respectively, with 6 bases between them. The V gene's germline CDR1 is MNHEY and CDR2 SMNVEV (reference sequence). CDR3 bases: TGTGCCAGCAGTTTAGGCAGAGGAAACACCATATATTTT. It encodes CASSLGRGNTIYF.

The chain employs TRBV28 and TRBJ1-2; no clear D. Germline V gives CDR1 MDHEN, CDR2 SYDVKM. This CDR3 is built from 10 residues. The CDR3 here is CATSNYGYTF. In DNA, the CDR3 is TGTGCTACTTCTAACTATGGCTACACCTTC.

This chain joins TRBV19 and TRBJ1-2; D is unclear. The V end was cut by 3 bases, the J end by 1 base, with 12 bases between. In germline, CDR1 is LNHDA, CDR2 SQIVND (reference sequence). The CDR3 is 15 amino acids. DNA for the CDR3: TGTGCCAGTAGTATCTACGGGATAGGTAACTATGGCTACACCTTC. This gives the protein CASSIYGIGNYGYTF.

The chain employs TRBV6-2 or TRBV6-3 and TRBJ2-3, with 16 positions matching TRBD2. Germline V gene data show CDR1 as MNHEY and CDR2 as SVGEGT. The CDR3 runs to 15 residues. The V segment lost 2 bases and the J segment 12 bases; nucleotides outside the gene matches: 5. For the CDR3, the DNA is TGTGCCAGCAGTTACCCGGGACTAGCGGGAGGGCCACAGTATTTT. Protein product: CASSYPGLAGGPQYF.

This clone came up once. The chain employs TRBV18 and TRBJ2-4; 11 bases are a match to TRBD2. The germline V gene encodes CDR1 KGHSH and CDR2 LQKENI. The CDR3 contains 14 residues. With 6 bases clipped from V and 6 bases from J, the junction kept 4 bases outside the gene matches. CDR3 residues: CASSSGGAGNIQYF. CDR3 bases: TGTGCCAGCTCTAGCGGGGGGGCCGGAAACATTCAGTACTTC.

This rearrangement joins TRBV7-8 to TRBJ1-2, with D possibly matching TRBD1 (5 bases). The CDR3 sequence is 13 residues long. The V gene's germline CDR1 is SGHVS and CDR2 FQNEAQ. The V gene lost 5 bases and the J gene lost 4 bases, with 11 bases spanning the gap. CDR3 in amino acids: CASSQDKGYGYTF. The CDR3 DNA is TGTGCCAGCAGCCAGGACAAAGGCTATGGCTACACCTTC.

The J gene is TRBJ1-1, the V gene TRBV5-1; unclear D gene. The V and J ends lost 0 bases and 1 base respectively, with 10 bases between them. In germline, CDR1 is SGHRS, CDR2 YFSETQ. The CDR3 length is 15 residues. CDR3 nucleotide sequence: TGCGCCAGCAGCTTGGGACGGGTCGGGAACACTGAAGCTTTCTTT. It codes for CASSLGRVGNTEAFF.

This clone was recorded once. This rearrangement joins TRBV5-1 to TRBJ1-6, with 7 bases matching TRBD1. The CDR3 has 14 residues. Germline V gene data show CDR1 as SGHRS and CDR2 as YFSETQ. The trim removed 4 bases at V and 6 bases at J, leaving 4 bases unmatched. CDR3 in DNA: TGCGCCAGCAGCGACAGACAGGGTAATTCACCCCTCCACTTT. Its protein product is CASSDRQGNSPLHF. The whole variable domain, remainder taken from reference TRBV5-1 and TRBJ1-6, is KAGVTQTPRYLIKTRGQQVTLSCSPISGHRSVSWYQQTPGQGLQFLFEYFSETQRNKGNFPGRFSGRQFSNSRSEMNVSTLELGDSALYLCASSDRQGNSPLHFGNGTRLTVT.

V usage is TRBV18 and J usage is TRBJ2-3, with a possible D match to TRBD2 (5 bases). This CDR3 contains 14 residues. In germline, CDR1 is KGHSH, CDR2 LQKENI. Trimming pared 2 bases from V and 0 bases from J, leaving 6 bases between. For the CDR3, the DNA is TGTGCCAGCTCACCAAGCGGTAGCACAGATACGCAGTATTTT. Translated, it gives CASSPSGSTDTQYF.

This clone was found once. J is TRBJ2-3 and V is TRBV19, with 9 bases aligning to TRBD1. V was clipped by 5 bases and J by 5 bases; unmatched bases: 11. CDR3 length equals 16 residues. CDR1 is LNHDA and CDR2 is SQIVND in the germline V gene (reference sequence). The chain's CDR3 is CASSPRDRGFGDTQYF. The CDR3 region has the DNA TGTGCCAGTAGTCCCCGCGACAGGGGGTTCGGAGATACGCAGTATTTT.

The chain's CDR3 is CASSYGLYGYTF. The CDR3 DNA is TGTGCCAGCAGTTACGGACTCTATGGCTACACCTTC. The gene calls are TRBV6-5 and TRBJ1-2; D not resolved. The germline V gene encodes CDR1 MNHEY and CDR2 SVGAGI. Trimming left V 2 bases short and J 4 bases short, with 5 bases between. CDR3 length: 12 amino acids.

The V call is TRBV29-1, the J call TRBJ2-1; 10 bases are shared with TRBD1. CDR3 length equals 15 residues. Germline assignment: CDR1 SQVTM and CDR2 ANQGSEA. J was trimmed by 7 bases and V by 7 bases; bases with no gene match: 13. CDR3 nucleotides: TGCAGCGCAAATACAGGGACAGGGGTGGGGAATGAGCAGTTCTTC. Translating gives CSANTGTGVGNEQFF.

The rearrangement links TRBV12-3 or TRBV12-4 to TRBJ2-7, with 7 nucleotides matching TRBD1. The CDR3 is made up of 13 amino acids. V lost 3 bases, J lost 7 bases, and 6 bases stayed unmatched. CDR3 nucleotides: TGTGCCAGCAGTTTGAGGGGGCCTGGAGAGCAGTACTTC. It translates to CASSLRGPGEQYF.

This chain joins TRBV4-1 and TRBJ2-7; 12 nucleotides agree with TRBD2. The ends lost 3 bases at V and 2 bases at J; junction bases unmatched: 11. The CDR3 extends over 18 amino acids. CDR1 and CDR2 from the germline V gene are MGHRA and YSYEKL. In nucleotides, the CDR3 is TGCGCCAGCAGCCAGCTATCCGGGACTAGCGGGCCCCCCTACGAGCAGTACTTC. Translated: CASSQLSGTSGPPYEQYF.

CDR3 in amino acids: CASSQQTSNSPLHF. CDR3 DNA sequence: TGCGCCAGCAGCCAACAGACAAGTAATTCACCCCTCCACTTT. The chain uses TRBV4-1 and TRBJ1-6; D remains unclear. V was trimmed by 2 bases and J by 6 bases, leaving 8 bases between them. Germline CDR1 MGHRA, CDR2 YSYEKL. This CDR3 is built from 14 residues.

V gene TRBV1 combines with J gene TRBJ1-1. TRBV1 is described as a pseudogene. The CDR3 runs to 11 residues. The CDR3 DNA is TGCACCAGCAGCCAATTTCGTGCGGCTTTCTTT. It yields the protein CTSSQFRAAFF.

This clone was seen only a few times. This sequence joins TRBV7-8 and TRBJ2-3; no clear D. The CDR3 runs to 15 residues. CDR1 is SGHVS, CDR2 FQNEAQ, per germline. Trimming removed 5 bases from V and 1 base from J, with 13 bases in between. The CDR3 sequence: CASSPDSLGTDTQYF. The CDR3 nucleotides are TGTGCCAGCAGCCCAGACTCACTCGGCACAGATACGCAGTATTTT.

The CDR3 sequence: CSASGGDSGNTIYF. The CDR3 nucleotides read TGCAGCGCCTCCGGGGGGGACTCTGGAAACACCATATATTTT. The chain links TRBV29-1 to TRBJ1-3; D might be TRBD1 (5 bases). The CDR3 runs to 14 residues. Trimming pared 7 bases from V and 0 bases from J, leaving 13 bases between. CDR1 SQVTM and CDR2 ANQGSEA come from the germline V gene.